The 30 T cell receptor beta chains below all came from one sample that was sequenced in a study of neurological immune-mediated disorders. TCRdb processed the 5' RACE reads anew with MiXCR; each CDR3 protein has one entry. The data show 60,000 to 90,000 distinct CDR3 sequences, 10% seen once. Time point noted: longitudinal time-point 1 (baseline). The sequenced sample was PBMCs. Source of these receptors: a man between 25 and 39 years old in good health.

This clonotype was seen at least ten times. The chain has TRBV12-3 or TRBV12-4 and TRBJ2-7; no firm D call. This CDR3 region has 14 residues. The ends were cut back, 5 bases at V and 0 bases at J, with 11 bases in the middle. The CDR3 nucleotides are TGTGCCAGCAGTCCCGGGTCATTCTCCTACGAGCAGTACTTC. Its protein is CASSPGSFSYEQYF.

A few counts support this clonotype. The gene calls are TRBV12-3 or TRBV12-4 and TRBJ2-2, with D maybe TRBD1 (6 bases). Trimming stripped 5 bases from V and 1 base from J, with 11 bases between. The CDR3 totals 15 residues. The CDR3 region has the DNA TGTGCCAGCAGTGGGACACCTCAGAACACCGGGGAGCTGTTTTTT. Its translation is CASSGTPQNTGELFF.

This clonotype has a count of ten or more. This chain connects TRBV12-3 or TRBV12-4 to TRBJ1-5; no reliable D call. The CDR3 contains 14 residues. Trimming removed 3 bases from V and 3 bases from J, with 9 bases in between. In nucleotides, the CDR3 is TGTGCCAGCAGTTTTTGGGCCTACAATCAGCCCCAGCATTTT. It encodes CASSFWAYNQPQHF.

This clonotype was observed at least ten times. This rearrangement joins TRBV29-1 to TRBJ1-2; D not certain. CDR3 length: 10 amino acids. Germline assignment: CDR1 SQVTM and CDR2 ANQGSEA. V was cut by 8 bases and J by 6 bases, with 10 bases left in between. The chain's CDR3 is CSYLRDGYTF. CDR3 bases: TGCAGCTACTTAAGGGATGGCTACACCTTC.

This clonotype showed up just a few times. V usage is TRBV12-3 or TRBV12-4 and J usage is TRBJ2-7, with TRBD2 matching 11 bases. The V and J ends lost 3 bases and 4 bases, in that order; junction bases with no gene match: 8. This CDR3 has 16 residues. CDR3 in DNA: TGTGCCAGCAGTTTCCTAGCGGGAGGCTGGGGTTACGAGCAGTACTTC. It encodes CASSFLAGGWGYEQYF.

Comments on this clonotype: This may be a read error: a much more frequent sequence differs by one nucleotide. The V and J genes are TRBV12-3 or TRBV12-4 and TRBJ2-7; tentatively, D is TRBD1 (5 bases). Trimming stripped 1 base from V and 4 bases from J, with 20 bases between. The CDR3 is 17 amino acids. The CDR3 bases are TGTGCCAGCAGTTTAGGGCAGGGTCCCCCCGGAATATACGAGCAGTACTTC. This codes for CASSLGQGPPGIYEQYF.

This clonotype was counted at least ten times. The chain is built from TRBV5-5 and TRBJ2-6, with 10 bases that match TRBD1. The CDR3 is 17 residues long. The V gene's germline CDR1 is SGHKS and CDR2 YYEKEE (reference sequence). V lost 4 bases to trimming and J lost 2 bases; unmatched junction nucleotides: 6. The CDR3: CASSGTGETPGANVLTF. CDR3 DNA sequence: TGTGCCAGCAGCGGGACAGGGGAAACCCCTGGGGCCAACGTCCTGACTTTC.

This clonotype has a count of ten or more. This rearrangement joins TRBV5-1 to TRBJ2-7; D remains ambiguous. The germline V and J ends were trimmed by 5 bases and 0 bases, with 9 bases remaining between them. This CDR3 spans 13 amino acids. Germline V gives CDR1 SGHRS, CDR2 YFSETQ. Here the CDR3 DNA reads TGCGCCAGCAGACTACGACCCTCCTACGAGCAGTACTTC. Protein product: CASRLRPSYEQYF.

This clonotype was picked up many times. V usage is TRBV28 and J usage is TRBJ1-4; the D gene is possibly TRBD1 (6 bases). This CDR3 is built from 15 residues. Per germline, CDR1 MDHEN and CDR2 SYDVKM. Trimming removed 4 bases at V and 0 bases at J, with 9 bases between. In DNA form, the CDR3 reads TGTGCCAGCAGTTATAGGACAGCAACTAATGAAAAACTGTTTTTT. Its protein product is CASSYRTATNEKLFF.

This clonotype was counted at least ten times. This chain links TRBV2 with TRBJ1-4; D is unresolved. Germline values: CDR1 SNHLY, CDR2 FYNNEI. The length of the CDR3 is 11 residues. The germline V and J ends were trimmed by 5 bases and 7 bases, with 5 bases remaining between them. CDR3 protein: CASSRSEKLFF. The CDR3 nucleotides are TGTGCCAGCAGTCGCAGTGAAAAACTGTTTTTT.

This clonotype was observed a handful of times. The gene calls are TRBV5-5 and TRBJ2-7; TRBD2 might be the D (6 bases). Per germline, CDR1 SGHKS and CDR2 YYEKEE (reference sequence). Between the trimmed V and J ends, which lost 3 bases and 4 bases, there was a span of 14 bases. This CDR3 contains 14 residues. CDR3 sequence: CASSSAGRRYEQYF. The DNA of the CDR3 is TGTGCCAGCAGCTCCGCGGGACGAAGGTACGAGCAGTACTTC.

This clonotype came up many times. The chain carries TRBV10-3 and TRBJ2-5, with TRBD2 matching 13 bases. This CDR3 contains 14 residues. Germline lookup yields CDR1 ENHRY and CDR2 SYGVKD. V dropped 11 bases and J dropped 3; count of bases not matched to a gene: 6. The CDR3 loop is CASGTSGEKETQYF. In nucleotides, the CDR3 is TGTGCCTCTGGGACTAGCGGGGAAAAAGAGACCCAGTACTTC.

This clonotype was counted many times. The chain employs TRBV12-3 or TRBV12-4 and TRBJ1-4; unclear D gene. Trimming took 8 bases from V and 7 from J, leaving 14 bases between them. This CDR3 is 13 amino acids long. In nucleotides, the CDR3 is TGTGCCAGCGGGAAGCCATCGTTTGAAAAACTGTTTTTT. This encodes CASGKPSFEKLFF.

V is TRBV20-1 and J is TRBJ2-1; D is undetermined. Trimming took 0 bases from V and 0 from J, leaving 9 bases between them. CDR1 and CDR2 from the germline V gene are DFQATT and SNEGSKA (reference sequence). The CDR3 covers 15 residues. The CDR3, as DNA: TGCAGTGCTAGAGACCTGGGGTTCTCCTACAATGAGCAGTTCTTC. As protein: CSARDLGFSYNEQFF.

Details on this clonotype: Being one base from a much bigger clone, this may be a read error. This rearrangement joins TRBV29-1 to TRBJ2-1; D may correspond to TRBD1 or TRBD2 (5 bases each). This CDR3 region has 12 residues. V lost 5 bases to trimming and J lost 10 bases, with 15 bases between them. Germline V CDR1 and CDR2: SQVTM, ANQGSEA. The CDR3 here is CSVKVGTGEQFF. The CDR3, as DNA: TGCAGCGTTAAAGTGGGGACGGGGGAGCAGTTCTTC.

Details on this clonotype: One junction end disagrees with the germline gene, perhaps due to a read error. CDR3 amino acids: CAISLGGKARDFF. The DNA for the CDR3 is TGTGCCATCAGCCTAGGGGGGAAAGCCCGCGATTTCTTC. The rearrangement uses TRBV9 and TRBJ2-1; the D call may be TRBD1 or TRBD2 (6 bases each). The CDR3 totals 13 residues. Per the germline V gene, CDR1 is SGDLS and CDR2 is YYNGEE.

This clonotype was counted once. The gene calls are TRBV9 and TRBJ2-1; D might be TRBD2 (6 bases). CDR3 length equals 15 residues. Per germline, CDR1 SGDLS and CDR2 YYNGEE. V lost 4 bases and J lost 2, with 13 bases in between. CDR3 loop: CASSPQAGTYNEQFF. CDR3 sequence (DNA): TGTGCCAGCAGCCCCCAGGCGGGGACCTACAATGAGCAGTTCTTC.

This clonotype was counted ten times or more. The J gene is TRBJ1-3, the V gene TRBV15; unclear D gene. Between the trimmed V and J ends, which lost 0 bases and 0 bases, there was a span of 15 bases. Germline V gene sequence: CDR1 LNHNV, CDR2 YYDKDF (reference sequence). The CDR3 covers 18 residues. This chain's CDR3 is CATSRDTRIPSSGNTIYF. The CDR3, as DNA: TGTGCCACCAGCAGAGATACGAGGATCCCTAGCTCTGGAAACACCATATATTTT.

This clonotype came up many times. The chain uses TRBV5-1 and TRBJ2-3; D is perhaps TRBD2 (6 bases). The CDR3 is 14 residues long. Trimming removed 3 bases at V and 0 bases at J, with 8 bases between. From germline, CDR1 is SGHRS and CDR2 YFSETQ. CDR3 DNA: TGCGCCAGCAGCTATAGCGGCAGCACAGATACGCAGTATTTT. Encoded protein: CASSYSGSTDTQYF.

This clonotype was seen ten or more times. This chain joins TRBV12-3 or TRBV12-4 and TRBJ2-1; tentatively, D is TRBD1 or TRBD2 (6 bases each). The CDR3 has 13 amino acids. The V end lost 3 bases, the J end lost 8 bases, and 11 bases lay between the germline ends. The CDR3 DNA sequence: TGTGCCAGCAGTTTCGGGGGCTCGGATGAGCAGTTCTTC. Translation: CASSFGGSDEQFF.

This clonotype was picked up many times. The J gene is TRBJ2-3, the V gene TRBV20-1, with D possibly being TRBD2 (6 bases). The CDR3 totals 15 residues. V was pared by 4 bases and J by 5 bases, with 19 bases between. Germline V gives CDR1 DFQATT, CDR2 SNEGSKA (reference sequence). The CDR3: CSATPTGRGRDTQYF. CDR3 coding DNA: TGCAGTGCTACTCCCACGGGGCGGGGAAGAGATACGCAGTATTTT.

This clonotype was seen repeatedly, ten times or more. The chain joins TRBV6-2 or TRBV6-3 to TRBJ2-6, with TRBD1 identical over 7 bases. The junction had 12 bases not matched to a gene; V was cut back by 7 bases and J by 0 bases. The CDR3 spans 18 residues. In germline, CDR1 is MNHEY, CDR2 SVGEGT. CDR3 coding DNA: TGTGCCAGCACCACACCACCGGGACAGTCCTCTGGGGCCAACGTCCTGACTTTC. Translated: CASTTPPGQSSGANVLTF.

This clonotype was observed many times. The chain employs TRBV5-1 and TRBJ2-3; D possibly corresponds to TRBD1 (6 bases). CDR3 length: 14 amino acids. Looked up from germline, CDR1 is SGHRS and CDR2 is YFSETQ. V lost 7 bases to trimming and J lost 2 bases, with 14 bases between them. As DNA, the CDR3 is TGCGCCAGCCAGACCACAGGGTACACAGATACGCAGTATTTT. Its protein is CASQTTGYTDTQYF.

The genes are TRBV7-9 and TRBJ2-7, with unresolved D. The V end lost 3 bases, the J end lost 0 bases, and 12 bases lay between the germline ends. This CDR3 comprises 15 residues. Germline CDR1 is SEHNR and CDR2 is FQNEAQ (reference sequence). CDR3 sequence (DNA): TGTGCCAGCAGCTTTACCGTCGGTGGCTCCTACGAGCAGTACTTC. It is translated as CASSFTVGGSYEQYF. Supplemented by reference TRBV7-9 and TRBJ2-7, the full variable domain reads DTGVSQNPRHKITKRGQNVTFRCDPISEHNRLYWYRQTLGQGPEFLTYFQNEAQLEKSRLLSDRFSAERPKGSFSTLEIQRTEQGDSAMYLCASSFTVGGSYEQYFGPGTRLTVT.

The V gene is TRBV5-1, the J gene TRBJ2-5; D might be TRBD2 (5 bases). The germline V gene encodes CDR1 SGHRS and CDR2 YFSETQ. Trimming stripped 0 bases from V and 5 bases from J, with 17 bases between. The CDR3 is 16 residues long. Here the CDR3 DNA reads TGCGCCAGCAGCTTGGCCGTACCGGGATCTCAGGAGACCCAGTACTTC. Amino acids: CASSLAVPGSQETQYF.

This clonotype has at least ten counts. The chain joins TRBV4-1 to TRBJ1-1; 10 nucleotides match TRBD1. Germline V gene data show CDR1 as MGHRA and CDR2 as YSYEKL. The CDR3 sequence is 17 residues long. The V segment lost 0 bases and the J segment 1 base; nucleotides outside the gene matches: 5. In DNA form, the CDR3 reads TGCGCCAGCAGCCAAGAAAGGGACAGGGGTGAGAACACTGAAGCTTTCTTT. Amino acid sequence: CASSQERDRGENTEAFF.

This clonotype was observed at least ten times. The chain employs TRBV5-1 and TRBJ2-3; D gene unclear. There are 15 residues in the CDR3. Trimming stripped 1 base from V and 2 bases from J, with 11 bases between. CDR1 and CDR2 from the germline V gene are SGHRS and YFSETQ. The CDR3 DNA is TGCGCCAGCAGCTTGAGAGACACCTTCACAGATACGCAGTATTTT. It specifies CASSLRDTFTDTQYF.

In this sample, this clonotype turned up many times. The chain recombines TRBV6-2 or TRBV6-3 with TRBJ2-7; D may be TRBD1 (5 bases). CDR1 is MNHEY, CDR2 SVGEGT, per germline. V was clipped by 2 bases and J by 2 bases, with 7 bases between them. The CDR3 covers 13 residues. The CDR3: CASSYGRAYEQYF. The CDR3 region has the DNA TGTGCCAGCAGTTACGGCAGGGCCTACGAGCAGTACTTC.

This clonotype was observed a handful of times. This rearrangement joins TRBV5-1 to TRBJ1-5; tentatively, D is TRBD1 (6 bases). Germline CDR1 is SGHRS and CDR2 is YFSETQ. The CDR3 extends over 16 amino acids. Deletions cut 4 bases from V and 0 bases from J, with 14 bases between. In nucleotides, the CDR3 is TGCGCCAGCAGCGCGGGGGGCCAATATAGCAATCAGCCCCAGCATTTT. This gives the protein CASSAGGQYSNQPQHF.

This clonotype was detected ten times or more. This chain connects TRBV11-2 to TRBJ1-6, with 11 nucleotides matching TRBD1. Germline CDR1 is SGHAT and CDR2 is FQNNGV. This CDR3 contains 17 residues. Unmatched junction bases numbered 12, after V lost 5 bases and J lost 9 bases. CDR3 amino acids: CASSHRRGQGAGSPLHF. The DNA for the CDR3 is TGTGCCAGCAGCCACAGGAGAGGACAGGGGGCAGGTTCACCCCTCCACTTT.